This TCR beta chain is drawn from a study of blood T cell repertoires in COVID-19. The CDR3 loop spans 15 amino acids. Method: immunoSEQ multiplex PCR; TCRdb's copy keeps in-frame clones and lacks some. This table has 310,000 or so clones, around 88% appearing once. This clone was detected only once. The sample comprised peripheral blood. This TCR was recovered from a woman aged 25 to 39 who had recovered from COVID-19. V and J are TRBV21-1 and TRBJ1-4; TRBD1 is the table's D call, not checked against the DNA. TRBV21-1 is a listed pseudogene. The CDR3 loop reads CASSKDRTKNEKLFF. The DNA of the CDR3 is TGTGCCAGCAGCAAAGACAGGACGAAAAATGAAAAACTGTTTTTT.